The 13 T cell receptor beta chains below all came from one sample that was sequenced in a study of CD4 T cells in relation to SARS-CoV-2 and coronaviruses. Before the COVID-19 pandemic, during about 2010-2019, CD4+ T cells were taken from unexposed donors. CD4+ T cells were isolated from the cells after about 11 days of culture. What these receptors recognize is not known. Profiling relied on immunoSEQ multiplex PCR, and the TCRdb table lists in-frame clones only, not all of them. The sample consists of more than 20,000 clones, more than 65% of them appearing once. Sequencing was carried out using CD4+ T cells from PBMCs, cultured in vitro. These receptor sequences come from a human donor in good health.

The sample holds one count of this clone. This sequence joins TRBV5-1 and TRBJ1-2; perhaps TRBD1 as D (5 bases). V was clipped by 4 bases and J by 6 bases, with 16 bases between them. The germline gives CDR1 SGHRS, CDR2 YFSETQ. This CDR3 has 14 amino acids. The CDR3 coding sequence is TGCGCCAGCAGCCCACCGGGACCGGTAGATGGCTACACCTTC. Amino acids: CASSPPGPVDGYTF.

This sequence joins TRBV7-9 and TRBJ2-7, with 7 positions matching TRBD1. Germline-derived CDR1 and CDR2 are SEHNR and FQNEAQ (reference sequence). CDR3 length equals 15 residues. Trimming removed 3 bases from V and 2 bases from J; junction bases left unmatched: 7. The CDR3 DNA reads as TGTGCCAGCAGCTTTGAGACAGGGTGGACCTACGAGCAGTACTTC. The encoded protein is CASSFETGWTYEQYF. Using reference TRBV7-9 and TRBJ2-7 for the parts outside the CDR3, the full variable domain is DTGVSQNPRHKITKRGQNVTFRCDPISEHNRLYWYRQTLGQGPEFLTYFQNEAQLEKSRLLSDRFSAERPKGSFSTLEIQRTEQGDSAMYLCASSFETGWTYEQYFGPGTRLTVT.

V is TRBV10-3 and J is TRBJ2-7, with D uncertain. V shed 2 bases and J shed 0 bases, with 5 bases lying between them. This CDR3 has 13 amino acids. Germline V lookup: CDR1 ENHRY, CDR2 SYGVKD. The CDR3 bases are TGTGCCATCAGTGAGACCATCTCCTACGAGCAGTACTTC. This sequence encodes CAISETISYEQYF.

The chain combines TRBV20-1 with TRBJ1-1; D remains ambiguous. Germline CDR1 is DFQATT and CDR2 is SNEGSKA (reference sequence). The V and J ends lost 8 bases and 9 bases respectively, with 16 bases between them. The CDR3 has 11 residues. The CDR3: CSLLVLTKAFF. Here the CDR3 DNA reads TGCAGTCTGTTGGTGCTTACGAAAGCTTTCTTT.

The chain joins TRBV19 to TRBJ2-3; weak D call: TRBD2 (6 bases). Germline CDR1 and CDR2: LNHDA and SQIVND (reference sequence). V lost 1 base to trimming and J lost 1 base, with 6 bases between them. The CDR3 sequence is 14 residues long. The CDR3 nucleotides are TGTGCCAGTAGTATAGGCGGGGGCACAGATACGCAGTATTTT. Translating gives CASSIGGGTDTQYF. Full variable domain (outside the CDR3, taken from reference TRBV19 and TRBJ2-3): DGGITQSPKYLFRKEGQNVTLSCEQNLNHDAMYWYRQDPGQGLRLIYYSQIVNDFQKGDIAEGYSVSREKKESFPLTVTSAQKNPTAFYLCASSIGGGTDTQYFGPGTRLTVL.

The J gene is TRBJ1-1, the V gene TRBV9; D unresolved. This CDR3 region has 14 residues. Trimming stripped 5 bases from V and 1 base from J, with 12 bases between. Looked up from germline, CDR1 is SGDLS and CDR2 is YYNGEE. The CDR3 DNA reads TGTGCCAGCAGTGCCTCGTCCAGGAACACTGAAGCTTTCTTT. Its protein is CASSASSRNTEAFF.

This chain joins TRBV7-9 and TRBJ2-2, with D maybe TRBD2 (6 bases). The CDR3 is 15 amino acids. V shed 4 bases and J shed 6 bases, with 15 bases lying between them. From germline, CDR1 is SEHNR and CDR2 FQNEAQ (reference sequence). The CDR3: CASSSPKERAGELFF. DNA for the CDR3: TGTGCCAGCAGCTCTCCGAAAGAGCGGGCCGGGGAGCTGTTTTTT.

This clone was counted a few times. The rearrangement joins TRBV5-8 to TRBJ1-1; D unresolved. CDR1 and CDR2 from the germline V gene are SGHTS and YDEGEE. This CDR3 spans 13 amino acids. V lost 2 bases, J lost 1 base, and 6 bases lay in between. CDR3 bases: TGTGCCAGCAGCTTACGCTGGAACACTGAAGCTTTCTTT. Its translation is CASSLRWNTEAFF.

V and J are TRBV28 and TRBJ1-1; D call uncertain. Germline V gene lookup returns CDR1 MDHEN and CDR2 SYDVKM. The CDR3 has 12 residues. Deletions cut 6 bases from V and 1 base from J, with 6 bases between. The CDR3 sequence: CASRARNTEAFF. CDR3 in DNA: TGTGCCAGCAGGGCGAGGAACACTGAAGCTTTCTTT.

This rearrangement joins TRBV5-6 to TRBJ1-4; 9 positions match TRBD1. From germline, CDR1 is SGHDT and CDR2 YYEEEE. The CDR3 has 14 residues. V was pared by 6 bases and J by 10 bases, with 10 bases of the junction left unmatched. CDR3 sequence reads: CASTLSRQGGKLFF. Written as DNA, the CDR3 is TGTGCCAGCACCTTATCCCGACAGGGGGGAAAACTGTTTTTT. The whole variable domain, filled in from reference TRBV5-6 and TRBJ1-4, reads DAGVTQSPTHLIKTRGQQVTLRCSPKSGHDTVSWYQQALGQGPQFIFQYYEEEERQRGNFPDRFSGHQFPNYSSELNVNALLLGDSALYLCASTLSRQGGKLFFGSGTQLSVL.

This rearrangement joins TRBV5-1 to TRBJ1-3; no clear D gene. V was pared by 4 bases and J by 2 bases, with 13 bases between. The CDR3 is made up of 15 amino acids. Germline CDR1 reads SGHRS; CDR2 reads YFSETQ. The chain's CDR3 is CASSIGDSAGNTIYF. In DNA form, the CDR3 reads TGCGCCAGCAGCATTGGAGATTCGGCTGGAAACACCATATATTTT. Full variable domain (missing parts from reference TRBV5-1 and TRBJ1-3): KAGVTQTPRYLIKTRGQQVTLSCSPISGHRSVSWYQQTPGQGLQFLFEYFSETQRNKGNFPGRFSGRQFSNSRSEMNVSTLELGDSALYLCASSIGDSAGNTIYFGEGSWLTVV.

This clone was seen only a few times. CDR3 DNA sequence: TGTGCCAGCGGCCTACAGGGGAGAAGCAATCAGCCCCAGCATTTT. This codes for CASGLQGRSNQPQHF. The V call is TRBV2, the J call TRBJ1-5, with 7 bases identical to TRBD1. Germline CDR1 and CDR2: SNHLY and FYNNEI. Unmatched junction bases numbered 8, after V lost 8 bases and J lost 1 base. This CDR3 has 15 residues. Variable domain in full (rest from reference TRBV2 and TRBJ1-5): EPEVTQTPSHQVTQMGQEVILRCVPISNHLYFYWYRQILGQKVEFLVSFYNNEISEKSEIFDDQFSVERPDGSNFTLKIRSTKLEDSAMYFCASGLQGRSNQPQHFGDGTRLSIL.

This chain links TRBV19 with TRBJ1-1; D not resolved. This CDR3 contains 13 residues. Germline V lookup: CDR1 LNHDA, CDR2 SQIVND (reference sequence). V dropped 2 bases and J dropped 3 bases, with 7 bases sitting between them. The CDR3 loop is CASSIIVDTEAFF. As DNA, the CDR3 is TGTGCCAGTAGTATAATAGTTGACACTGAAGCTTTCTTT.